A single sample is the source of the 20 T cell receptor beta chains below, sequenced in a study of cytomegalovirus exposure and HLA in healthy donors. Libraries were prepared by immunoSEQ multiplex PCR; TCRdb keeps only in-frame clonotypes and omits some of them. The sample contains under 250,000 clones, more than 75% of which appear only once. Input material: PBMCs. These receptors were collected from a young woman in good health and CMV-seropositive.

The CDR3 protein is CASSPQGLASYEQYF. CDR3 DNA sequence: TGTGCCAGTAGTCCTCAGGGACTAGCAAGCTACGAGCAGTACTTC. This sequence joins TRBV19 and TRBJ2-7, with TRBD2 matching 9 bases. This CDR3 comprises 15 residues. The germline V gene encodes CDR1 LNHDA and CDR2 SQIVND (reference sequence). V gave up 5 bases and J gave up 3 bases; unmatched junction bases: 8.

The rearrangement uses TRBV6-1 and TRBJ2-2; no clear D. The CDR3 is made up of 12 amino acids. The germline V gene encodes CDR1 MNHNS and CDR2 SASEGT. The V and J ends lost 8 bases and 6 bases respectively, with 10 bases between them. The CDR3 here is CASSPLAGELFF. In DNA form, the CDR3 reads TGTGCCAGCTCACCCCTAGCCGGGGAGCTGTTTTTT.

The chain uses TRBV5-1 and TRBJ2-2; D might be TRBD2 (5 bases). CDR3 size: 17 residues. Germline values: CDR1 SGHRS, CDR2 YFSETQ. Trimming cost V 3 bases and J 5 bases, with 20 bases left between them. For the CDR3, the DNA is TGCGCCAGCAGCTCACCCGCCTCAGGAGGTGGGACCGGGGAGCTGTTTTTT. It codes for CASSSPASGGGTGELFF.

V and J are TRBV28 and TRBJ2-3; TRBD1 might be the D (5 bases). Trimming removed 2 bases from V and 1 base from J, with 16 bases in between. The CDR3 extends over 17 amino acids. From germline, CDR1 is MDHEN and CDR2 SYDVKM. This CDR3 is CASSLSVGVGRTDTQYF. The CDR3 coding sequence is TGTGCCAGCAGTTTAAGTGTAGGGGTAGGGCGCACAGATACGCAGTATTTT.

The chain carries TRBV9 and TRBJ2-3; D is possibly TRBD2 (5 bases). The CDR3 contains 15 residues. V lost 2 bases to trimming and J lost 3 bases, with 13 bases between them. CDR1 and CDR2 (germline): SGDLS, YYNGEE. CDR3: CASSVRGIRTDTQYF. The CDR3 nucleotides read TGTGCCAGCAGCGTGAGAGGGATACGGACAGATACGCAGTATTTT.

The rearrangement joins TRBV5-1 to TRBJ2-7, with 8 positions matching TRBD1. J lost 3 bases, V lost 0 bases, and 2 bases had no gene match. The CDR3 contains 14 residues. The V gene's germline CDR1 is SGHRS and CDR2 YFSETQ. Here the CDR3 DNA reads TGCGCCAGCAGCTTGGATACAGGGGGCTACGAGCAGTACTTC. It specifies CASSLDTGGYEQYF.

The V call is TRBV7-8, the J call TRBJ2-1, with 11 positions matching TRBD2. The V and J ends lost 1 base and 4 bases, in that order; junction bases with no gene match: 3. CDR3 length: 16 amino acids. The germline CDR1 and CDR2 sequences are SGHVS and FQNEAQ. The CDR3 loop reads CASSLEGLAEYNEQFF. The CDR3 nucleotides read TGTGCCAGCAGCTTAGAGGGACTAGCGGAATACAATGAGCAGTTCTTC.

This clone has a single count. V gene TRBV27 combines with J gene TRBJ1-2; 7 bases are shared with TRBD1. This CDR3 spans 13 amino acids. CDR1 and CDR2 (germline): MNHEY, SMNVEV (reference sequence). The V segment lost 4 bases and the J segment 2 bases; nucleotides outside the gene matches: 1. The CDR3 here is CASSYRGNYGYTF. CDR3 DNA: TGTGCCAGCAGTTACAGGGGAAACTATGGCTACACCTTC.

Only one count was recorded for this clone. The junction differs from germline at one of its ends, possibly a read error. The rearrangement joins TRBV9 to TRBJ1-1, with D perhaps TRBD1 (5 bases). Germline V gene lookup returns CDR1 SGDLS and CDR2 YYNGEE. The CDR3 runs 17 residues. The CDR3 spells CASSVGSGQGPATQAFF. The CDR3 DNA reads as TGTGCCAGCAGCGTAGGTTCAGGGCAGGGCCCCGCCACTCAAGCTTTCTTT.

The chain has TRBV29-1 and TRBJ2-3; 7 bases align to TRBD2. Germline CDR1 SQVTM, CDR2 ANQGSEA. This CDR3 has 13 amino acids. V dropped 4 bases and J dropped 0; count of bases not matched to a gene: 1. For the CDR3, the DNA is TGCAGCGTTGTCGGGGGGAGCACAGATACGCAGTATTTT. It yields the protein CSVVGGSTDTQYF.

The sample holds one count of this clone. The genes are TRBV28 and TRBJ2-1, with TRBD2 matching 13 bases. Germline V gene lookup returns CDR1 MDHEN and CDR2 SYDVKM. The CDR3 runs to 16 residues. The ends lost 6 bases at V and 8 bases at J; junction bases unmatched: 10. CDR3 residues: CASSPTSGRGWDEQFF. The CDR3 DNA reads TGTGCCAGCAGCCCTACTAGCGGGAGGGGGTGGGATGAGCAGTTCTTC.

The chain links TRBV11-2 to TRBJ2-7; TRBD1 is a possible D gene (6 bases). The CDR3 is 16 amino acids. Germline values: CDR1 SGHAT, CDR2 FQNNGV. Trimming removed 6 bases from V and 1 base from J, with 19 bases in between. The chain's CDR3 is CASRTPAGTNSYEQYF. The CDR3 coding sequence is TGTGCCAGCAGGACCCCTGCCGGGACAAATTCCTACGAGCAGTACTTC.

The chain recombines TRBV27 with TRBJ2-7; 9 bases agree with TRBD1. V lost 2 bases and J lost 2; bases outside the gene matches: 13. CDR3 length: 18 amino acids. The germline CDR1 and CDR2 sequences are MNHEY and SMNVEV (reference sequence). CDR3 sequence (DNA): TGTGCCAGCAGTTTAAGGGGACAGGGTTTCATTCCGCCCTACGAGCAGTACTTC. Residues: CASSLRGQGFIPPYEQYF.

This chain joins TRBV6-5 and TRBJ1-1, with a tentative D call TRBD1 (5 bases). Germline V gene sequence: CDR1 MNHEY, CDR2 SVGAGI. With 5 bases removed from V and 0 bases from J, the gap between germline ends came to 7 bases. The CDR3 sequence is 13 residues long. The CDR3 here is CASSAGMNTEAFF. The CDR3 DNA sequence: TGTGCCAGCAGTGCAGGGATGAACACTGAAGCTTTCTTT.

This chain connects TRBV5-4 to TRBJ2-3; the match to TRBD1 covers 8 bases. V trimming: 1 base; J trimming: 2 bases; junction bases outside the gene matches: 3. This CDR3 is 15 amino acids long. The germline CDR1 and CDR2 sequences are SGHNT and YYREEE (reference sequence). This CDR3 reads CASSLYRGATDTQYF. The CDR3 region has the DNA TGTGCCAGCAGCTTGTACAGGGGGGCCACAGATACGCAGTATTTT.

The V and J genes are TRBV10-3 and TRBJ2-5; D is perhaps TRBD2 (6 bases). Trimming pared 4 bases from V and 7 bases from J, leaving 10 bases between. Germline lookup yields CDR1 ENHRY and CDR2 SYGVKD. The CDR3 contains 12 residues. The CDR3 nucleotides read TGTGCCATCAGTGCTAGCGAGAGGACCCAGTACTTC. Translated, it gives CAISASERTQYF.

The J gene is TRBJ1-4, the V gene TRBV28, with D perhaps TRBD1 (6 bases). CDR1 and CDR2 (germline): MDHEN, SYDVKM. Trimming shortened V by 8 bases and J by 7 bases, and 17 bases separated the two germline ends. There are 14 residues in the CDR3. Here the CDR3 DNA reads TGTGCCAGCCGCGGGGGGCAGTATTCTGAAAAACTGTTTTTT. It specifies CASRGGQYSEKLFF.

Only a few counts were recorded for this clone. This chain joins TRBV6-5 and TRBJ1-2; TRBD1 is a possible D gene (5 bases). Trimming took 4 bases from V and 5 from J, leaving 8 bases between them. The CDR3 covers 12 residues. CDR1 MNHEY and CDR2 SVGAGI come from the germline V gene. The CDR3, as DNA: TGTGCCAGCAGTTCTCGACAGTATGGCTACACCTTC. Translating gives CASSSRQYGYTF.

The CDR3 region has the DNA TGTGCCACCAGCAGATCACCAGCGGGAGCGTTAGGTGAGCAGTTCTTC. This translates into CATSRSPAGALGEQFF. The rearrangement uses TRBV15 and TRBJ2-1, with 8 bases lining up with TRBD2. V gave up 2 bases and J gave up 9 bases; unmatched junction bases: 12. Germline V gene lookup returns CDR1 LNHNV and CDR2 YYDKDF (reference sequence). The CDR3 is 16 amino acids.

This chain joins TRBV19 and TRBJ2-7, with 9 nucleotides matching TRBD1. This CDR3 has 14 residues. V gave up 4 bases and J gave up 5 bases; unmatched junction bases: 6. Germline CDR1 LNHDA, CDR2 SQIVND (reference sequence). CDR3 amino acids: CASSTGQGENEQYF. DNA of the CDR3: TGTGCCAGTAGTACGGGACAGGGTGAGAACGAGCAGTACTTC.